A single sample gave rise to the 27 T cell receptor beta chains below, sequenced in a study of T cells in Graves' hyperthyroidism and ophthalmopathy. Amplification targeted TCR beta CDR3 regions from RNA transcripts. In the first-round RT-PCR of the TCR CDR3, the HTBI primer set was used. TCRdb passed the multiplex PCR reads through MiXCR, listing each CDR3 protein once. Among under 400,000 distinct CDR3 sequences listed, roughly 18% were seen once. Sequenced material: blood. The receptors were sampled from a woman between 45 and 65 years old with Graves' hyperthyroidism.

The chain joins TRBV5-5 to TRBJ1-3; D unresolved. The V gene lost 0 bases and the J gene lost 6 bases, with 10 bases spanning the gap. Germline V CDR1 and CDR2: SGHKS, YYEKEE (reference sequence). The CDR3 loop spans 14 amino acids. DNA of the CDR3: TGTGCCAGCAGCTTGGGAGGCCAACTAAACACCATATATTTT. This encodes CASSLGGQLNTIYF.

This clonotype was seen many times. The rearrangement joins TRBV13 to TRBJ1-4; D remains unclear. Germline V gene data show CDR1 as PRHDT and CDR2 as FYEKMQ (reference sequence). V gave up 8 bases and J gave up 4 bases, with 8 bases separating them. This CDR3 is built from 12 residues. CDR3 coding DNA: TGTGCCAGCCGTGAGGGTAATGAAAAACTGTTTTTT. Translating it yields CASREGNEKLFF. The variable domain in full, completed from reference TRBV13 and TRBJ1-4, reads AAGVIQSPRHLIKEKRETATLKCYPIPRHDTVYWYQQGPGQDPQFLISFYEKMQSDKGSIPDRFSAQQFSDYHSELNMSSLELGDSALYFCASREGNEKLFFGSGTQLSVL.

About this clonotype itself: At one of its ends the junction is not consistent with the germline gene, which may arise from a read error. The chain links TRBV5-4 to TRBJ2-5; the D call may be TRBD1 or TRBD2 (5 bases each). The end of the DNA fits TRBJ2-1 better, so the J call may be wrong. The CDR3 runs 14 residues. Looked up from germline, CDR1 is SGHNT and CDR2 is YYREEE (reference sequence). CDR3 coding DNA: TGCGCCAGCAGCTTGGATCGGGGCGCAGAGACCCAGTTCTTC. Protein: CASSLDRGAETQFF.

This clonotype was observed at least ten times. The V call is TRBV27, the J call TRBJ1-1, with TRBD1 identical over 8 bases. Looked up from germline, CDR1 is MNHEY and CDR2 is SMNVEV (reference sequence). Trimming removed 5 bases from V and 4 bases from J; junction bases left unmatched: 9. This CDR3 has 15 residues. CDR3 loop: CASSPRQGLGTEAFF. As DNA, the CDR3 is TGTGCCAGCAGTCCCAGACAGGGGTTGGGCACTGAAGCTTTCTTT.

This clonotype was observed at least ten times. This sequence joins TRBV6-1 and TRBJ2-1; D is perhaps TRBD1 (5 bases). The V end was cut by 7 bases, the J end by 0 bases, with 13 bases between. The CDR3 contains 15 residues. Looked up from germline, CDR1 is MNHNS and CDR2 is SASEGT. As DNA, the CDR3 is TGTGCCAGCAACCCAGGGATTAGCTCCTACAATGAGCAGTTCTTC. Its translation: CASNPGISSYNEQFF.

This clonotype was picked up a small number of times. The V gene is TRBV27, the J gene TRBJ2-5; 7 positions agree with TRBD2. The V segment lost 6 bases and the J segment 5 bases; nucleotides outside the gene matches: 15. The CDR3 sequence is 16 residues long. Germline V gene data show CDR1 as MNHEY and CDR2 as SMNVEV (reference sequence). The CDR3 DNA reads as TGTGCCAGCAGCCAACTTGTGGGAGGGAGGGTGGAGACCCAGTACTTC. Translation: CASSQLVGGRVETQYF.

This clonotype was recorded at least ten times. The rearrangement joins TRBV20-1 to TRBJ1-1; perhaps TRBD1 as D (6 bases). Germline CDR1 reads DFQATT; CDR2 reads SNEGSKA (reference sequence). The CDR3 totals 13 residues. The ends were cut back, 1 base at V and 3 bases at J, with 9 bases in the middle. CDR3 residues: CSARVRGDTEAFF. Here the CDR3 DNA reads TGCAGTGCTAGAGTCAGGGGTGACACTGAAGCTTTCTTT.

The table lists this clonotype with many counts. The gene calls are TRBV5-6 and TRBJ2-7; 8 bases are a match to TRBD1. The CDR3 covers 14 residues. Germline values: CDR1 SGHDT, CDR2 YYEEEE. Losses at the gene ends were 3 bases for V and 4 bases for J; bases not matched to a gene: 6. This CDR3 reads CASSYGTGTYEQYV. The CDR3, as DNA: TGTGCCAGCAGCTACGGGACAGGCACTTACGAGCAGTACGTC.

This clonotype was detected only a few times. This sequence joins TRBV30 and TRBJ1-3, with unresolved D. The CDR3 runs 16 residues. Trimming removed 0 bases from V and 4 bases from J, with 16 bases in between. Per germline, CDR1 GTSNPN and CDR2 SVGIG (reference sequence). In nucleotides, the CDR3 is TGTGCCTGGAGTGTACGACTCGATACGCGGGGAAACACCATATATTTT. It encodes CAWSVRLDTRGNTIYF.

This clonotype was detected only a few times. This sequence joins TRBV6-1 and TRBJ2-2; D not certain. The CDR3 spans 13 residues. CDR1 and CDR2 (germline): MNHNS, SASEGT. Deletions cut 6 bases from V and 6 bases from J, with 11 bases between. CDR3 nucleotides: TGTGCCAGCAGCACTCTTTCCCCCGGGGAGCTGTTTTTT. Amino acids: CASSTLSPGELFF.

This clonotype was observed a few times. The chain couples TRBV30 to TRBJ2-2, with D possibly being TRBD1 (5 bases). The ends were cut back, 0 bases at V and 7 bases at J, with 9 bases in the middle. Germline CDR1 reads GTSNPN; CDR2 reads SVGIG (reference sequence). The CDR3 runs 13 residues. This CDR3 reads CAWSVQGVGELFF. Here the CDR3 DNA reads TGTGCCTGGAGTGTTCAGGGTGTCGGGGAGCTGTTTTTT. The full variable domain, rest sourced from reference TRBV30 and TRBJ2-2, is SQTIHQWPATLVQPVGSPLSLECTVEGTSNPNLYWYRQAAGRGLQLLFYSVGIGQISSEVPQNLSASRPQDRQFILSSKKLLLSDSGFYLCAWSVQGVGELFFGEGSRLTVL.

This clonotype was found a few times. V is TRBV5-8 and J is TRBJ1-5, with 9 bases lining up with TRBD1. Looked up from germline, CDR1 is SGHTS and CDR2 is YDEGEE. The CDR3 is 15 amino acids. Germline trimming cut 4 bases from V and 3 bases from J; bases unmatched to any gene: 5. As DNA, the CDR3 is TGTGCCAGCAGCACGGACAGGGGAGACAATCAGCCCCAGCATTTT. It encodes CASSTDRGDNQPQHF.

The chain combines TRBV7-2 with TRBJ1-4; possible D gene TRBD1, 6 bases. The CDR3 has 18 amino acids. V lost 2 bases and J lost 7, with 23 bases in between. CDR1 SGHTA and CDR2 FQGNSA come from the germline V gene. CDR3 protein: CASSLRDPRRTRGEKLFF. In DNA, the CDR3 is TGTGCCAGCAGCTTAAGGGACCCCCGACGGACCAGGGGTGAAAAACTGTTTTTT.

This clonotype was detected many times. V usage is TRBV10-3 and J usage is TRBJ1-2; 9 bases map to TRBD1. Germline V gene sequence: CDR1 ENHRY, CDR2 SYGVKD. V lost 4 bases to trimming and J lost 2 bases; unmatched junction nucleotides: 5. The CDR3 has 15 amino acids. The CDR3 spells CAISVPGTGNYGYTF. The CDR3 DNA follows: TGTGCCATCAGTGTCCCCGGGACAGGGAACTATGGCTACACCTTC.

This clonotype was detected a few times. The chain links TRBV2 to TRBJ2-1; 13 bases are shared with TRBD2. The CDR3 loop spans 16 amino acids. V shed 8 bases and J 4 bases; nucleotides not matched to a gene: 8. Looked up from germline, CDR1 is SNHLY and CDR2 is FYNNEI. The CDR3 is CASPGLAGQPYNEQFF. The CDR3, as DNA: TGTGCCAGCCCGGGACTAGCGGGACAACCGTACAATGAGCAGTTCTTC.

This clonotype came up a few times. The gene calls are TRBV7-8 and TRBJ1-4, with unresolved D. CDR3 length equals 14 residues. Trimming pared 4 bases from V and 10 bases from J, leaving 16 bases between. Germline V lookup: CDR1 SGHVS, CDR2 FQNEAQ. CDR3 coding DNA: TGTGCCAGCAGCTACGGGTGGGGTGGTGGAAAACTGTTTTTT. Encoded protein: CASSYGWGGGKLFF.

V is TRBV25-1 and J is TRBJ2-7; D unclear. The CDR3 runs 12 residues. V shed 2 bases and J shed 9 bases, with 11 bases lying between them. Germline CDR1 MGHDK, CDR2 SYGVNS. The CDR3 DNA reads TGTGCCAGCAGTGAACAGTTAATAGGGCAGTACGTC. Protein sequence: CASSEQLIGQYV.

The J gene is TRBJ2-5, the V gene TRBV10-1; 7 nucleotides match TRBD1. The germline CDR1 and CDR2 sequences are WNHNN and SYGVQD (reference sequence). The CDR3 loop spans 14 amino acids. The ends lost 9 bases at V and 3 bases at J; junction bases unmatched: 10. The CDR3, as DNA: TGCGCCAGAGGGACAGCCCGAGGGGAAGAGACCCAGTACTTC. It encodes CARGTARGEETQYF.

CDR3 nucleotides: TGTGCCTGGAGTGTAAAGGGGGTTCAGCCCCAGCATTTT. Translation gives CAWSVKGVQPQHF. The rearrangement joins TRBV30 to TRBJ1-5, with a tentative D call TRBD1 (6 bases). Trimming removed 0 bases from V and 6 bases from J, with 9 bases in between. The CDR3 runs 13 residues. The germline V gene encodes CDR1 GTSNPN and CDR2 SVGIG (reference sequence).

This clonotype was counted at least ten times. The chain has TRBV18 and TRBJ2-5; D is perhaps TRBD1 (6 bases). CDR3 size: 15 residues. Germline CDR1 is KGHSH and CDR2 is LQKENI. V dropped 4 bases and J dropped 3 bases, with 15 bases sitting between them. CDR3 DNA: TGTGCCAGCTCACAGACAGGCCCTCCCAAAGAGACCCAGTACTTC. Encoded protein: CASSQTGPPKETQYF.

This clonotype has a count of ten or more. The chain couples TRBV30 to TRBJ1-2; D remains unclear. V lost 0 bases to trimming and J lost 4 bases, with 9 bases between them. The CDR3 runs 13 residues. The germline V gene encodes CDR1 GTSNPN and CDR2 SVGIG (reference sequence). The CDR3 nucleotides read TGTGCCTGGAGTGTACAAGAAACCTATGGCTACACCTTC. This translates into CAWSVQETYGYTF.

The chain recombines TRBV20-1 with TRBJ2-1; D is perhaps TRBD1 or TRBD2 (5 bases each). V was trimmed by 6 bases and J by 8 bases, leaving 14 bases between them. The CDR3 loop spans 12 amino acids. The germline V gene has CDR1 DFQATT and CDR2 SNEGSKA (reference sequence). The CDR3 region has the DNA TGCAGTGCCCCGAAGCGAGGGGATGAGCAGTTCTTC. Translation gives CSAPKRGDEQFF.

This chain links TRBV2 with TRBJ2-7; 10 bases agree with TRBD2. The CDR3 length is 15 residues. V lost 2 bases to trimming and J lost 3 bases; unmatched junction nucleotides: 4. From germline, CDR1 is SNHLY and CDR2 FYNNEI. CDR3 sequence (DNA): TGTGCCAGCAGTGAATTCCTAGCGGGAGACTACGAGCAGTACTTC. Encoded protein: CASSEFLAGDYEQYF.

This clonotype was detected ten times or more. This chain joins TRBV28 and TRBJ1-5; D is perhaps TRBD1 (6 bases). Trimming pared 6 bases from V and 5 bases from J, leaving 20 bases between. CDR1 is MDHEN and CDR2 is SYDVKM in the germline V gene. This CDR3 contains 16 residues. CDR3 nucleotide sequence: TGTGCCAGCAGCACCATTGGCAGGGGCCTCGATCAGCCCCAGCATTTT. This encodes CASSTIGRGLDQPQHF.

As for this clonotype: A read error may account for a junction end that differs from germline. This chain uses TRBV2 with TRBJ2-3; no clear D gene. The CDR3 contains 18 residues. CDR1 is SNHLY, CDR2 FYNNEI, per germline. CDR3 DNA sequence: TGTGCCACCAGTGACCCCGGGCCAGACACGGCGAACACAGATACGCAGTATTTT. Its translation is CATSDPGPDTANTDTQYF. Variable domain in full (rest from reference TRBV2 and TRBJ2-3): EPEVTQTPSHQVTQMGQEVILRCVPISNHLYFYWYRQILGQKVEFLVSFYNNEISEKSEIFDDQFSVERPDGSNFTLKIRSTKLEDSAMYFCATSDPGPDTANTDTQYFGPGTRLTVL.

This clonotype has ten or more counts. The genes are TRBV5-1 and TRBJ2-7; 15 nucleotides align to TRBD2. With V trimmed by 4 bases and J by 5 bases, 10 bases remained unmatched. Germline CDR1 SGHRS, CDR2 YFSETQ. The CDR3 is 17 residues long. DNA of the CDR3: TGCGCCAGCAGCAGGGGACTAGCGGGAGGAGTTAGGCACGAGCAGTACTTC. Translating gives CASSRGLAGGVRHEQYF.

Ten or more counts support this clonotype. The chain recombines TRBV5-1 with TRBJ1-1; tentative D call: TRBD1 (5 bases). Trimming removed 0 bases at V and 4 bases at J, with 19 bases between. The CDR3 loop spans 17 amino acids. CDR1 is SGHRS, CDR2 YFSETQ, per germline. The CDR3 nucleotides are TGCGCCAGCAGCTTGGGGACCGGGACGTTCGTAAGCACTGAAGCTTTCTTT. Amino acids: CASSLGTGTFVSTEAFF.